A selection of T cell receptor beta chains follows, all from one sample in a study of shared clonotypes between healthy human individuals. Clones were read by immunoSEQ multiplex PCR, and TCRdb kept only the in-frame ones, dropping some. Of around 1.4 million clones detected, 98% appear once; the ten largest clones hold about 0.35%. Sequencing used naive CD4+ T cells sorted from blood. These receptors originate from a man aged 30 to 39 in good health. The CDR3 runs from the conserved cysteine through the conserved F or W. The order of the fields is V gene, clone size, D gene, J gene, CDR3 protein, CDR3 DNA. D genes are given only for firm matches. Clone size, where shown, is once, few, many, or a class for clones that have expanded.

TRBV4-1	.	.	TRBJ2-2	CASSHTGADTGELFF	TGCGCCAGCAGCCACACCGGGGCGGACACCGGGGAGCTGTTTTTT
TRBV6-1	.	TRBD2	TRBJ2-7	CASSENSGGAYEQYF	TGTGCCAGCAGTGAAAATAGCGGGGGTGCCTACGAGCAGTACTTC
TRBV7-7	.	TRBD2	TRBJ2-1	CASSLAGGYNEQFF	TGTGCTAGCAGCTTAGCGGGGGGGTACAATGAGCAGTTCTTC
TRBV10-3	.	.	TRBJ2-3	CAISDSGIRTDTQYF	TGTGCCATCAGTGATAGCGGAATCCGCACAGATACGCAGTATTTT
TRBV7-9	.	.	TRBJ2-1	CASSLRGSSYNEQFF	TGTGCCAGCAGTCTGCGGGGTAGCTCCTACAATGAGCAGTTCTTC
TRBV5-4	.	.	TRBJ2-1	CASSLDRFGEQFF	TGTGCCAGCAGCTTGGACAGGTTCGGTGAGCAGTTCTTC
TRBV7-9	.	TRBD1	TRBJ2-7	CASSTNRGQFEQYF	TGTGCCAGCAGCACAAACAGGGGGCAGTTTGAGCAGTACTTC
TRBV29-1	.	.	TRBJ2-7	CSVIQEAYEQYF	TGCAGCGTCATACAGGAAGCCTACGAGCAGTACTTC
TRBV6-5	.	TRBD1	TRBJ2-5	CASSSPQGAGGKTQYF	TGTGCCAGCAGTTCCCCACAGGGGGCTGGGGGTAAGACCCAGTACTTC
TRBV27	.	TRBD1	TRBJ2-3	CASSLRGQSDTQYF	TGTGCCAGCAGTTTAAGGGGGCAATCAGATACGCAGTATTTT
TRBV7-3	.	.	TRBJ2-6	CASSVRAGANVLTF	TGTGCCAGCAGCGTCAGGGCTGGGGCCAACGTCCTGACTTTC
TRBV9	.	.	TRBJ2-2	CASSRSRVHTGELFF	TGTGCCAGCAGTCGTAGCCGGGTGCACACCGGGGAGCTGTTTTTT
TRBV11-3	.	TRBD1	TRBJ1-1	CASSFRTGTEAFF	TGTGCCAGCAGCTTTCGGACAGGGACTGAAGCTTTCTTT
TRBV5-1	.	TRBD2	TRBJ2-2	CASGVVAGVAGELFF	TGCGCCAGCGGGGTTGTAGCGGGAGTGGCCGGGGAGCTGTTTTTT
TRBV4-1	.	TRBD1	TRBJ2-5	CASSRQGIQETQYF	TGCGCCAGCAGTCGACAGGGGATCCAAGAGACCCAGTACTTC
TRBV2	.	TRBD2	TRBJ2-1	CASSLLAGAYNEQFF	TGTGCCAGCAGTTTACTAGCGGGGGCATACAATGAGCAGTTCTTC
TRBV18	.	.	TRBJ1-5	CASSPGGGGNQPQHF	TGTGCCAGCTCACCAGGGGGAGGTGGCAATCAGCCCCAGCATTTT
TRBV19	.	TRBD1	TRBJ1-5	CASSTLSGWTGDQPQHF	TGTGCCAGTAGTACGCTCTCGGGGTGGACAGGGGATCAGCCCCAGCATTTT
TRBV14	.	.	TRBJ2-5	CASSQARETQYF	TGTGCCAGCAGCCAAGCTAGGGAGACCCAGTACTTC
TRBV9	.	.	TRBJ2-5	CASSAGPLETQYF	TGTGCCAGCAGCGCGGGACCGTTGGAGACCCAGTACTTC
TRBV7-2	.	.	TRBJ2-7	CASSPSAGFYEQYF	TGTGCCAGCAGCCCCAGCGCAGGTTTCTACGAGCAGTACTTC
TRBV2	.	.	TRBJ2-7	CASSLTREQYF	TGTGCCAGCAGTCTTACCCGCGAGCAGTACTTC
TRBV5-6	.	TRBD2	TRBJ2-1	CASSTGTSGYNEQFF	TGTGCCAGCAGCACCGGGACTAGCGGTTACAATGAGCAGTTCTTC
TRBV7-9	once	.	TRBJ2-6	CASSLYPGSGANVLTF	TGTGCCAGCAGCTTATATCCTGGCTCTGGGGCCAACGTCCTGACTTTC
TRBV5-1	.	.	TRBJ1-1	CASSFNIALNTEAFF	TGCGCCAGCAGCTTTAATATTGCCCTGAACACTGAAGCTTTCTTT
TRBV5-4	.	TRBD2	TRBJ2-1	CASSLYKSGSIDEQFF	TGTGCCAGCAGCCTATACAAAAGCGGGAGTATCGATGAGCAGTTCTTC
TRBV7-2	.	.	TRBJ2-7	CASSLVGQSYEQYF	TGTGCCAGCAGCTTAGTGGGCCAGTCCTACGAGCAGTACTTC
TRBV2	.	TRBD2	TRBJ2-7	CATSGAGTTEQYF	TGTGCCACCTCAGGAGCGGGAACCACCGAGCAGTACTTC
TRBV19	.	.	TRBJ2-7	CASSASVSFYEQYF	TGTGCCAGTAGTGCCTCCGTGAGCTTCTACGAGCAGTACTTC
TRBV18	.	TRBD2	TRBJ2-6	CASSPLSRGSSGANVLTF	TGTGCCAGCTCACCACTGTCGCGGGGGAGCTCTGGGGCCAACGTCCTGACTTTC
TRBV6-6	.	TRBD1	TRBJ2-1	CASSYSLGGGEQFF	TGTGCCAGCAGTTACTCGTTAGGGGGCGGTGAGCAGTTCTTC
TRBV5-4	.	.	TRBJ2-5	CASSSGPIQETQYF	TGTGCCAGCAGCTCGGGACCTATACAAGAGACCCAGTACTTC
TRBV25-1	.	.	TRBJ1-3	CASSEGVTSGNTIYF	TGTGCCAGCAGTGAGGGGGTAACGTCTGGAAACACCATATATTTT
TRBV7-8	.	TRBD2	TRBJ2-7	CASNADNLAGGPGEQYF	TGTGCCAGCAATGCCGACAATCTGGCGGGAGGGCCAGGCGAGCAGTACTTC
TRBV15	.	TRBD2	TRBJ2-5	CATSRSSGSYETQYF	TGTGCCACCAGCAGGTCTAGCGGGAGCTACGAGACCCAGTACTTC
TRBV18	.	TRBD2	TRBJ2-7	CASSPPLREGRFEQYF	TGTGCCAGCTCACCACCGTTGCGGGAGGGAAGATTCGAGCAGTACTTC
TRBV5-1	.	.	TRBJ1-3	CASSPTGPGNTIYF	TGCGCCAGCAGCCCGACGGGACCTGGAAACACCATATATTTT
TRBV7-9	.	.	TRBJ2-1	CASTKGREQFF	TGTGCCAGCACCAAGGGTAGGGAGCAGTTCTTC
TRBV18	.	.	TRBJ1-4	CASSPTGTTNEKLFF	TGTGCCAGCTCACCAACTGGAACAACTAATGAAAAACTGTTTTTT
TRBV5-1	.	TRBD1	TRBJ2-7	CASSLDRRQGTYEQYF	TGCGCCAGCAGCTTGGACCGTCGACAGGGGACCTACGAGCAGTACTTC
TRBV9	.	.	TRBJ2-2	CASSVDVNTGELFF	TGTGCCAGCAGCGTAGATGTGAACACCGGGGAGCTGTTTTTT
TRBV5-6	.	.	TRBJ2-5	CASSFRTVETQYF	TGTGCCAGCAGCTTTCGGACAGTTGAGACCCAGTACTTC
TRBV5-1	.	TRBD2	TRBJ2-1	CASSWPGLAGGSYNEQFF	TGCGCCAGCAGCTGGCCGGGACTAGCGGGAGGATCCTACAATGAGCAGTTCTTC